This T cell receptor (beta chain) was documented in a study of CD8 T cells in ankylosing spondylitis. General study results and limits: Among TCR beta sequences, a motif of eight highly homologous variants appeared characteristic of ankylosing spondylitis blood. Reported data indicate significant enrichment of disease-linked clones within matched ankylosing spondylitis synovial fluid. CD8+ cells made up the disease-linked clones, which were relatively rare in peripheral blood. Reports of some motif variants in reactive arthritis synovial fluid and blood predate this one.

About this clonotype: Its cognate antigen is unknown.

Germline loops: CDR1 LGHNA, CDR2 YSLEER. The CDR3 covers 15 residues. Trimming removed 1 base from V and 7 bases from J, with 17 bases in between. Libraries of TCR beta came from quantitative 5'-RACE with molecular barcodes. One entry per CDR3 protein, called by TCRdb with MiXCR from the 5' RACE reads. The sample lists some 200,000 distinct CDR3 sequences, about 7% occurring once. Sequencing was done on a sample of blood, either unsorted or a sorted T cell fraction (not recorded which). The origin of this receptor is a male donor with ankylosing spondylitis. The V gene is TRBV4-3, the J gene TRBJ2-7, with TRBD2 as a possible D gene (5 bases). DNA for the CDR3: TGCGCCAGCAGCCAAGTGTCCGGGATAACGGGGGAGCAGTACTTC. It specifies CASSQVSGITGEQYF.